The next 5 T cell receptor beta chains were all read from a single sample in a study of beta chain features in type 1 diabetes. Study-level results: Shorter TCRB CDR3s, moderately but significantly so, marked every one of the four CD4+ subsets in Type 1 diabetes patients.

These receptors are not linked to any known antigen. The whole isolated RNA underwent reverse transcription, so sequencing captured expressed TCRB transcripts. Sequencing used immunoSEQ multiplex PCR; TCRdb keeps in-frame clones, though not all of them. The sample shows about 340,000 clones, approximately 12% of them seen only once. Sequenced input: naive CD4+ T cells from blood. These receptor sequences come from a woman under 30 with type 1 diabetes.

In its sample, this clone was seen a few times. This sample also contains other DNA sequences that code for the same CDR3. The chain employs TRBV28 and TRBJ2-7, with D unresolved. From germline, CDR1 is MDHEN and CDR2 SYDVKM. The CDR3 contains 13 residues. V dropped 2 bases and J dropped 2 bases, with 7 bases sitting between them. The CDR3 DNA reads as TGTGCCAGCAGTTTAAGTGGCCCCTACGAGCAGTACTTC. It specifies CASSLSGPYEQYF.

In this sample, this clone turned up a few times. The gene calls are TRBV2 and TRBJ1-2, with 9 bases lining up with TRBD1. The CDR3 has 15 residues. Germline CDR1 is SNHLY and CDR2 is FYNNEI. V trimming: 2 bases; J trimming: 3 bases; junction bases outside the gene matches: 4. The CDR3 sequence: CASSERDRDDYGYTF. CDR3 nucleotides: TGTGCCAGCAGTGAAAGGGACAGGGATGACTATGGCTACACCTTC. Complete variable domain (other parts from reference TRBV2 and TRBJ1-2): EPEVTQTPSHQVTQMGQEVILRCVPISNHLYFYWYRQILGQKVEFLVSFYNNEISEKSEIFDDQFSVERPDGSNFTLKIRSTKLEDSAMYFCASSERDRDDYGYTFGSGTRLTVV.

This clone was counted only a few times. The chain is built from TRBV11-3 and TRBJ2-5; 11 positions match TRBD2. V shed 5 bases, J shed 4 bases, and the junction held 3 bases outside the gene matches. CDR3 length: 14 residues. The V gene's germline CDR1 is SGHNT and CDR2 YENEEA. CDR3 nucleotides: TGTGCCAGCAGCCCCGGGACTAGCGGAGAGACCCAGTACTTC. It translates to CASSPGTSGETQYF.

The chain is built from TRBV5-1 and TRBJ2-3, with TRBD1 matching 8 bases. Per germline, CDR1 SGHRS and CDR2 YFSETQ. The CDR3 is made up of 15 amino acids. With 0 bases clipped from V and 1 base from J, the junction kept 1 base outside the gene matches. The CDR3 DNA follows: TGCGCCAGCAGCTTGGCGGACAGGGGCACAGATACGCAGTATTTT. Translation gives CASSLADRGTDTQYF.

This clone was counted a few times. This chain joins TRBV5-1 and TRBJ2-3; TRBD1 is a possible D gene (6 bases). The V gene lost 0 bases and the J gene lost 5 bases, with 13 bases spanning the gap. Per germline, CDR1 SGHRS and CDR2 YFSETQ. This CDR3 has 15 residues. The CDR3: CASSLAGLGGDTQYF. CDR3 bases: TGCGCCAGCAGCTTGGCCGGGTTAGGGGGAGATACGCAGTATTTT.